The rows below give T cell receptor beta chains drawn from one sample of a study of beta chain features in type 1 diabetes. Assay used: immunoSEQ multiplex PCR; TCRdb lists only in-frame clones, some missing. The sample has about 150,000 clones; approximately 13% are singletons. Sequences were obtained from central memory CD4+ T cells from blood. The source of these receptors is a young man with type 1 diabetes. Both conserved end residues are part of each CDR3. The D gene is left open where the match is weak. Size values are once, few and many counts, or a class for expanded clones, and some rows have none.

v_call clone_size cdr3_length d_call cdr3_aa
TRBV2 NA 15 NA CASKVEQNSNQPQHF
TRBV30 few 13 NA CAWQGTEGSPLHF
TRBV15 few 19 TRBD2 CATSRERLSGAGAYNEQFF
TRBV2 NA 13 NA CASREGRDYGYTF
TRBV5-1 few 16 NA CASTGEGPRGEDEQFF
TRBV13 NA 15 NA CASEGGDPTYNEQFF
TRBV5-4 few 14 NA CASSSQGKPDTQYF
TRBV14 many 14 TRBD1 CASNRAGGGTEAFF
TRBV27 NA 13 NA CASSLSQYYGYTF
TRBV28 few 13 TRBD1 CASSSGQIYEQYF
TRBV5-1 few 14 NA CASSLEAANTEAFF
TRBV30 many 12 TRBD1 CAWRGQGSPLHF
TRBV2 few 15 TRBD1 CASSRDSANTGELFF
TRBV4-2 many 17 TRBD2 CASSQDWGGSSYNEQFF
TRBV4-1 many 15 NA CASSQVFVTSNEQFF
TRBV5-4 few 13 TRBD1 CASSLGTDYEQYF
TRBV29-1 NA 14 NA CSVGPRVGSYEQYF
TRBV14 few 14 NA CASSQEYLPYGYTF
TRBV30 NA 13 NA CAANWFGKNIQYF
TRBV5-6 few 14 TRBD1 CASSLGQGWNEQFF
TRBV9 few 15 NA CASSVEAGIYNEQFF
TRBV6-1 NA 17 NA CASSGSARRGGNQPQHF
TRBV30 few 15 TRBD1 CAWRIDRVSTDTQYF
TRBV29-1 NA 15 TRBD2 CSVEGPTSGGGEQFF
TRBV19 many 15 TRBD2 CASTAGERGRNEQFF
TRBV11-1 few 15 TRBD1 CASSSNRGLSYGYTF
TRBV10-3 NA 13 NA CAISRKSGDTQYF
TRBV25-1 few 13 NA CASSEGGAKTQYF
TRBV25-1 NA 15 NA CASSEYGGGTDTQYF
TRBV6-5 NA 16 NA CASSYSRGSWETEAFF
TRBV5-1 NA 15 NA CASSLLDENTGELFF
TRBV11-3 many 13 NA CASSVSPDSPLHF
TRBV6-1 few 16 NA CASSVAGPGAYNEQFF
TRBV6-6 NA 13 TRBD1 CASTPTGGYGYTF
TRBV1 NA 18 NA CTSSQDPGQRYSGNTIYF
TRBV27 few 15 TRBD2 CASSLGGAGANVLTF
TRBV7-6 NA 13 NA CASSPDYNTEAFF
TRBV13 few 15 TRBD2 CASSLTSGGTDTQYF
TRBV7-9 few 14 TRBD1 CASSFGQASTEAFF